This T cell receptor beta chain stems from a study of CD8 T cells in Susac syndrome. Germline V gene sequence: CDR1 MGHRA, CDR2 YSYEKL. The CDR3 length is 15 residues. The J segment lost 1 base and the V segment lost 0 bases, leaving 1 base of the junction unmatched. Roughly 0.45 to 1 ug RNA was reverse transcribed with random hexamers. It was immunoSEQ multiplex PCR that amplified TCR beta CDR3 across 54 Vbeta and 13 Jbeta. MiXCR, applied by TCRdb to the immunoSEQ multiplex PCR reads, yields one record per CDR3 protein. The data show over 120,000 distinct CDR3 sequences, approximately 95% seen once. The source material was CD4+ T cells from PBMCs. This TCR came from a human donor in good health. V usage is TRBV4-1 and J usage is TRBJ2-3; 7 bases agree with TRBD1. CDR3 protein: CASSQDQGGTDTQYF. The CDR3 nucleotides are TGCGCCAGCAGCCAAGATCAGGGGGGCACAGATACGCAGTATTTT.